This TCR beta chain emerged from a study of vaccination and CD4 T cells after COVID-19. The overall study: A CEFX pool, an HIV-1 Nef pool, or no peptide went to control cultures.

The treatment: roughly ten-day PBMC culture with coronavirus spike peptide pools or control peptides (ViraFEST assay). Turning to this clonotype: Its antigen is unidentified.

Study conclusions and caveats: Relatively few convalescent patients and no early post-infection timepoints were analyzed.

The V gene's germline CDR1 is MNHEY and CDR2 SMNVEV (reference sequence). V was shortened by 5 bases and J by 4 bases, with 27 bases between the two germline ends. The CDR3 spans 18 residues. Sequence data for DNA of cultured CD4+ T cells were generated by the Oncomine TCR Beta short-read assay. A single record per CDR3 protein comes from TCRdb applying MiXCR to the PCR reads. The data show over 11,000 distinct CDR3 sequences, with roughly 30% seen just once and 10% held by the top ten. This TCR was recovered from a human donor who had recovered from COVID-19. Sequenced here: CD4+ T cells from blood, cultured in vitro, sampled after SARS-CoV-2 vaccination. The V gene is TRBV27, the J gene TRBJ2-7; no clear D gene. The CDR3 region has the DNA TGTGCCAGCAGTCCCCTGGTGGGCAGCCCTCAGGAGAAATACGAGCAGTACTTC. It yields the protein CASSPLVGSPQEKYEQYF.